This TCR beta chain was sequenced during a study of shared clonotypes between healthy human individuals. Between the trimmed V and J ends, which lost 8 bases and 5 bases, there was a span of 14 bases. The CDR3 length is 13 residues. Germline V gene data show CDR1 as SGHRS and CDR2 as YFSETQ. Repertoires were generated with immunoSEQ multiplex PCR, while TCRdb's copy carries only in-frame clones and drops some. The profile covers some 2.1 million clones, with 85% to 95% appearing a single time and 0.1% to 0.15% taken by the ten largest. The sequence was obtained from a man younger than 35 in good health. The chain carries TRBV5-1 and TRBJ2-1; D gene uncertain. The sequencing input was naive CD4+ T cells sorted from blood. This sample's subset: CD45RA+ positively selected. The CDR3 region is CASRVAADNEQFF. In DNA, the CDR3 is TGCGCCAGTCGCGTCGCGGCCGACAATGAGCAGTTCTTC.